What follows are 19 T cell receptor beta chains derived from one specimen sequenced in a study of T cells after yellow fever vaccination. In TCRdb, the 5' RACE reads were re-called with MiXCR into one record per CDR3 protein. The table records just over 250,000 distinct CDR3 sequences, roughly 4.8% of them present only once. The sequenced sample was CD4+ T cells sorted from PBMCs, obtained on the day of the yellow fever booster vaccination. The source is a man between 18 and 29 years old who received the YFV17D yellow fever vaccine.

CDR3 coding DNA: TGTGCCACCAGTCCCCGGGCGGCTCCCTCCTACAATGAGCAGTTCTTC. Translation: CATSPRAAPSYNEQFF. The chain links TRBV24-1 to TRBJ2-1; no firm D call. V was shortened by 6 bases and J by 0 bases, with 14 bases between the two germline ends. The germline V gene encodes CDR1 KGHDR and CDR2 SFDVKD. The CDR3 totals 16 residues.

The gene calls are TRBV3-1 and TRBJ2-7; the match to TRBD2 covers 9 bases. Trimming cost V 4 bases and J 2 bases; bases outside gene matches: 6. The CDR3 runs to 15 residues. Germline loops: CDR1 LGHDT, CDR2 YNNKEL (reference sequence). DNA of the CDR3: TGTGCCAGCAGCCTCTTAGCGGGGGAACCCTACGAGCAGTACTTC. Its protein is CASSLLAGEPYEQYF.

This clonotype was picked up many times. The chain uses TRBV5-4 and TRBJ1-1; D may be TRBD1 (5 bases). V lost 3 bases to trimming and J lost 1 base, with 10 bases between them. The germline V gene has CDR1 SGHNT and CDR2 YYREEE (reference sequence). This CDR3 region has 14 residues. The CDR3 nucleotides are TGTGCCAGCAGCTGGGACCGCGGGAACACTGAAGCTTTCTTT. Translated, it gives CASSWDRGNTEAFF.

This clonotype has only a few counts. This chain connects TRBV10-2 to TRBJ2-7, with D tentatively TRBD2 (6 bases). V lost 5 bases, J lost 9 bases, and 17 bases lay in between. This CDR3 has 13 residues. From germline, CDR1 is WSHSY and CDR2 SAAADI. Here the CDR3 reads CASSTAGMEGQYF. CDR3 DNA: TGCGCCAGCAGTACCGCAGGGATGGAGGGGCAGTACTTC.

This chain links TRBV14 with TRBJ2-1, with D maybe TRBD2 (5 bases). From germline, CDR1 is SGHDN and CDR2 FVKESK. The length of the CDR3 is 13 residues. Trimming pared 5 bases from V and 8 bases from J, leaving 13 bases between. The CDR3 loop is CASSRELVDEQFF. As DNA, the CDR3 is TGTGCCAGCAGCAGAGAACTAGTTGATGAGCAGTTCTTC.

In the case of this clonotype: Relative to the germline gene, one junction end is altered; a read error may explain this. The chain uses TRBV3-1 and TRBJ2-1; D not certain. The CDR3 has 14 residues. CDR1 and CDR2 (germline): LGHDT, YNNKEL (reference sequence). DNA for the CDR3: TGTGCCAGCAGCCAAGCCATTTTTGATCTATTTATGGTCTTC. This encodes CASSQAIFDLFMVF.

This rearrangement joins TRBV2 to TRBJ2-5; D not certain. The CDR3 is 10 amino acids. V shed 3 bases and J shed 5 bases, with 1 base lying between them. Looked up from germline, CDR1 is SNHLY and CDR2 is FYNNEI. The CDR3 is CASSDETQYF. The CDR3 nucleotides are TGTGCCAGCAGTGATGAGACCCAGTACTTC.

This clonotype has more than one count but fewer than ten. The chain uses TRBV20-1 and TRBJ1-3, with D possibly TRBD1 on 6 matching bases. CDR1 DFQATT and CDR2 SNEGSKA come from the germline V gene (reference sequence). Trimming shortened V by 6 bases and J by 3 bases, and 12 bases separated the two germline ends. The CDR3 is 13 amino acids. The CDR3 sequence: CSADSSLGNTIYF. The CDR3 bases are TGCAGTGCGGACAGTAGCCTTGGAAACACCATATATTTT.

This clonotype was recorded at least ten times. This chain joins TRBV20-1 and TRBJ2-4; 11 nucleotides agree with TRBD1. The V gene's germline CDR1 is DFQATT and CDR2 SNEGSKA (reference sequence). V lost 6 bases, J lost 7 bases, and 5 bases stayed unmatched. The CDR3 has 13 amino acids. CDR3 coding DNA: TGCAGTGCCGGCCGGGACAGGGGGAACATTCAGTACTTC. Translation gives CSAGRDRGNIQYF.

This clonotype was observed many times. V and J are TRBV29-1 and TRBJ1-3; D might be TRBD1 (6 bases). CDR1 is SQVTM, CDR2 ANQGSEA, per germline. V was clipped by 6 bases and J by 5 bases, with 14 bases between them. The CDR3 loop spans 13 amino acids. The CDR3 coding sequence is TGCAGCGTGTGGACAGCTCGACGAAACACCATATATTTT. This encodes CSVWTARRNTIYF.

This chain joins TRBV5-1 and TRBJ1-1; TRBD1 is a possible D gene (6 bases). This CDR3 has 16 residues. CDR1 and CDR2 from the germline V gene are SGHRS and YFSETQ. Trimming cost V 3 bases and J 4 bases, with 19 bases left between them. The CDR3 DNA sequence: TGCGCCAGCAGCTATTCGGGGGCAGGCCATTTCACTGAAGCTTTCTTT. It specifies CASSYSGAGHFTEAFF. Full variable domain (remainder filled in from reference TRBV5-1 and TRBJ1-1): KAGVTQTPRYLIKTRGQQVTLSCSPISGHRSVSWYQQTPGQGLQFLFEYFSETQRNKGNFPGRFSGRQFSNSRSEMNVSTLELGDSALYLCASSYSGAGHFTEAFFGQGTRLTVV.

The V gene is TRBV4-3, the J gene TRBJ2-3; perhaps TRBD1 as D (5 bases). The germline gives CDR1 LGHNA, CDR2 YSLEER. The V and J ends lost 2 bases and 3 bases respectively, with 15 bases between them. CDR3 size: 16 residues. In nucleotides, the CDR3 is TGCGCCAGCAGCCAAAATCTACAGGCTCCTACAGATACGCAGTATTTT. Translated: CASSQNLQAPTDTQYF.

The chain links TRBV15 to TRBJ1-1; D is possibly TRBD1 (5 bases). CDR1 is LNHNV and CDR2 is YYDKDF in the germline V gene (reference sequence). The V end was cut by 7 bases, the J end by 6 bases, with 15 bases between. The CDR3 length is 13 residues. The CDR3 bases are TGTGCCACCACCAATCGCAGGGACGCTGAAGCTTTCTTT. Its translation: CATTNRRDAEAFF.

This clonotype has ten or more counts. The chain joins TRBV7-9 to TRBJ2-5; D is unclear. Germline V gives CDR1 SEHNR, CDR2 FQNEAQ (reference sequence). The V gene lost 5 bases and the J gene lost 7 bases, with 8 bases spanning the gap. The CDR3 covers 11 residues. As DNA, the CDR3 is TGTGCCAGCAGCCCCTCCTGGACCCAGTACTTC. Residues: CASSPSWTQYF.

This sequence joins TRBV20-1 and TRBJ2-7; 8 bases fit TRBD1. The CDR3 has 12 amino acids. Germline-derived CDR1 and CDR2 are DFQATT and SNEGSKA (reference sequence). DNA for the CDR3: TGCAGCTGGACAGGGAGCTCCTACGAGCAGTACGTC. Its translation is CSWTGSSYEQYV.

The V gene is TRBV12-5, the J gene TRBJ1-4; tentatively, D is TRBD1 (6 bases). The CDR3 loop spans 14 amino acids. Trimming took off 1 base at V and 4 bases at J, with 7 bases between the two ends. CDR1 and CDR2 (germline): LGHNT, FRNRAP. This chain's CDR3 is CASGLDRVNEKLFF. The DNA for the CDR3 is TGTGCTAGTGGTTTGGACAGGGTTAATGAAAAACTGTTTTTT.

The chain combines TRBV18 with TRBJ2-7, with 9 bases fitting TRBD1. The CDR3 loop spans 15 amino acids. J was trimmed by 6 bases and V by 3 bases; bases with no gene match: 9. CDR1 and CDR2 (germline): KGHSH, LQKENI. The CDR3 DNA reads TGTGCCAGCTCACCGACCTGGACAGGGGTGGTCGAGCAGTACTTC. Its protein is CASSPTWTGVVEQYF.

This clonotype was recorded many times. The V call is TRBV5-1, the J call TRBJ1-1, with a weak D call TRBD1 (5 bases). CDR3 size: 16 residues. Deletions cut 0 bases from V and 1 base from J, with 13 bases between. CDR1 and CDR2 (germline): SGHRS, YFSETQ. CDR3 sequence (DNA): TGCGCCAGCAGCTTGGGAACCGGGACGGCGAACACTGAAGCTTTCTTT. Amino acids: CASSLGTGTANTEAFF. Full variable domain (missing parts from reference TRBV5-1 and TRBJ1-1): KAGVTQTPRYLIKTRGQQVTLSCSPISGHRSVSWYQQTPGQGLQFLFEYFSETQRNKGNFPGRFSGRQFSNSRSEMNVSTLELGDSALYLCASSLGTGTANTEAFFGQGTRLTVV.

This clonotype has ten or more counts. V usage is TRBV12-3 or TRBV12-4 and J usage is TRBJ2-5; unclear D gene. V was cut by 3 bases and J by 5 bases, with 4 bases left in between. The CDR3 has 11 amino acids. CDR3 sequence reads: CASSFWETQYF. The CDR3 DNA reads TGTGCCAGCAGTTTTTGGGAGACCCAGTACTTC.